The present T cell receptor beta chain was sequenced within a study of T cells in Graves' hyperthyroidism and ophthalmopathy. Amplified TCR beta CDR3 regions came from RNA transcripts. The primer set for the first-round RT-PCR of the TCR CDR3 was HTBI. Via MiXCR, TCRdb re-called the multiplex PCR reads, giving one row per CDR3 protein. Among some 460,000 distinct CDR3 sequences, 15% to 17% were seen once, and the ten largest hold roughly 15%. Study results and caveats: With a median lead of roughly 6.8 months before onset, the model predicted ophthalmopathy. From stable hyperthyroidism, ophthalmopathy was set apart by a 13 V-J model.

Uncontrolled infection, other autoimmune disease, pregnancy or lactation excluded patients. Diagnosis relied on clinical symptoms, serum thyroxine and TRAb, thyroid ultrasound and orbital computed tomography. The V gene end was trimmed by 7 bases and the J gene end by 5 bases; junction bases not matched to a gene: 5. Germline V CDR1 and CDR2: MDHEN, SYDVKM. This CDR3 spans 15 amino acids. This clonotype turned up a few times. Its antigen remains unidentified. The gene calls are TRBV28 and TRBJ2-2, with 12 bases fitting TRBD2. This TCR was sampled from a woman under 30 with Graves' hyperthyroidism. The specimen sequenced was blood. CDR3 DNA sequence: TGTGCCAGCACCCCGACTAGCGGGAGAACCGGGGAGCTGTTTTTT. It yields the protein CASTPTSGRTGELFF.